The 20 T cell receptor beta chains presented below share a single source sample, sequenced in a study of T cells in Graves' hyperthyroidism and ophthalmopathy. What was amplified from RNA transcripts were TCR beta CDR3 regions. First-round RT-PCR of the TCR CDR3 relied on the HTBI primer set. TCRdb passed the multiplex PCR reads through MiXCR, listing each CDR3 protein once. This sample has fewer than 110,000 distinct CDR3 sequences; about half occur once, and the top ten carry 20% to 30%. The source material was blood. These receptors were collected from a man aged 35 to 55 with Graves' hyperthyroidism.

With respect to this clonotype: A read error may be the cause here, since a much bigger clone is one base away. The gene calls are TRBV10-3 and TRBJ1-4, with unresolved D. This CDR3 region has 14 residues. Trimming stripped 3 bases from V and 0 bases from J, with 5 bases between. CDR1 and CDR2 (germline): ENHRY, SYGVKD. The CDR3 nucleotides are TGTGCCATCAGTGAATTGACAACTAATGAAAAACTGTTTTTT. This codes for CAISELTTNEKLFF.

This clonotype was detected many times. The J gene is TRBJ2-1, the V gene TRBV7-2; D may be TRBD2 (5 bases). With 5 bases removed from V and 10 bases from J, the gap between germline ends came to 12 bases. The CDR3 consists of 12 residues. CDR1 and CDR2 from the germline V gene are SGHTA and FQGNSA. The CDR3: CASSTTADEQFF. Here the CDR3 DNA reads TGTGCCAGCAGCACCACAGCGGACGAGCAGTTCTTC.

This clonotype was observed a single time. The junction departs from the called germline gene at one end, perhaps through a read error. The chain has TRBV19 and TRBJ2-2, with D unresolved. The CDR3 sequence is 15 residues long. Germline CDR1 LNHDA, CDR2 SQIVND (reference sequence). The CDR3 nucleotides are TGTGCCGGTAGGCAAAGGACGCCGAACACCGGGGAGCTGTTTTTT. This gives the protein CAGRQRTPNTGELFF. Using reference TRBV19 and TRBJ2-2 for the parts outside the CDR3, the full variable domain is DGGITQSPKYLFRKEGQNVTLSCEQNLNHDAMYWYRQDPGQGLRLIYYSQIVNDFQKGDIAEGYSVSREKKESFPLTVTSAQKNPTAFYLCAGRQRTPNTGELFFGEGSRLTVL.

The V gene is TRBV7-2, the J gene TRBJ1-6, with 9 bases lining up with TRBD1. The germline gives CDR1 SGHTA, CDR2 FQGNSA. The CDR3 loop spans 15 amino acids. Germline trimming cut 6 bases from V and 10 bases from J; bases unmatched to any gene: 10. The CDR3 nucleotides read TGTGCCAGCAGTGGACCCGGGACAGGGTTGTCACCCCTCCACTTT. Translating it yields CASSGPGTGLSPLHF.

The chain carries TRBV15 and TRBJ2-6; D gene unclear. This CDR3 spans 19 amino acids. V lost 3 bases to trimming and J lost 0 bases, with 18 bases between them. CDR1 and CDR2 from the germline V gene are LNHNV and YYDKDF (reference sequence). The CDR3 is CATSSVARAGLSGANVLTF. The DNA of the CDR3 is TGTGCCACCAGCAGCGTAGCTCGAGCAGGCCTCTCTGGGGCCAACGTCCTGACTTTC.

This clonotype occurred many times. V usage is TRBV10-1 and J usage is TRBJ2-1; the match to TRBD2 covers 7 bases. This CDR3 is 15 amino acids long. Trimming took 4 bases from V and 8 from J; bases not matched to a gene: 11. Germline CDR1 reads WNHNN; CDR2 reads SYGVQD (reference sequence). CDR3 loop: CASSAQRGGDDEQFF. CDR3 nucleotides: TGCGCCAGCAGTGCTCAGCGGGGAGGAGACGATGAGCAGTTCTTC.

The chain joins TRBV6-5 to TRBJ1-2; possible D gene TRBD1, 6 bases. The V end lost 7 bases, the J end lost 4 bases, and 22 bases lay between the germline ends. The CDR3 sequence is 16 residues long. The germline V gene encodes CDR1 MNHEY and CDR2 SVGAGI. This CDR3 is CASIPDGTGRVYGYTF. The CDR3 DNA sequence: TGTGCCAGCATCCCGGATGGCACAGGGCGGGTCTATGGCTACACCTTC.

The chain uses TRBV10-3 and TRBJ2-7; TRBD1 is a possible D gene (6 bases). With 3 bases removed from V and 2 bases from J, the gap between germline ends came to 11 bases. The CDR3 runs to 14 residues. CDR1 is ENHRY and CDR2 is SYGVKD in the germline V gene. CDR3 bases: TGTGCCATCAGTGACCGGACAGCTACCTACGAGCAGTACTTC. It yields the protein CAISDRTATYEQYF.

This clonotype was counted only a few times. One base away lies a much larger clone, so this may be a sequencing read error. The conserved phenylalanine or tryptophan normally closing the CDR3 is absent here, so this likely arose from a read error. This sequence joins TRBV6-6 and TRBJ1-1; the D is unclear. CDR1 is MNHNY and CDR2 is SVGAGI in the germline V gene (reference sequence). The CDR3 length is 13 residues. Trimming stripped 7 bases from V and 0 bases from J, with 9 bases between. The CDR3 DNA reads TGTGCCAGCATTCGGATGATGAACACTGAAGCTTTCCTT. Translation gives CASIRMMNTEAFL.

The chain is built from TRBV6-5 and TRBJ2-1, with 12 nucleotides matching TRBD2. The CDR3 covers 18 residues. J gave up 10 bases and V 6 bases, and 19 bases lay outside the gene matches. Germline loops: CDR1 MNHEY, CDR2 SVGAGI. Here the CDR3 reads CASSLAGGYLGVIHEQFF. The CDR3 DNA is TGTGCCAGCAGCCTAGCGGGGGGGTATCTCGGGGTAATCCACGAGCAGTTCTTC.

V and J are TRBV2 and TRBJ2-2; 9 nucleotides line up with TRBD1. Germline V gives CDR1 SNHLY, CDR2 FYNNEI. This CDR3 is 13 amino acids long. The J segment lost 5 bases and the V segment lost 6 bases, leaving 1 base of the junction unmatched. The CDR3 coding sequence is TGTGCCAGCAGACAGGGGGCTACCGGGGAGCTGTTTTTT. Translating gives CASRQGATGELFF.

This clonotype has a count of ten or more. The chain uses TRBV19 and TRBJ1-4; unclear D gene. Between the trimmed V and J ends, which lost 2 bases and 9 bases, there was a span of 22 bases. CDR3 length: 17 amino acids. Per germline, CDR1 LNHDA and CDR2 SQIVND (reference sequence). The CDR3 DNA is TGTGCCAGTAGTATAAAGACCGCTATACCAGGCTTGCAAAAACTGTTTTTT. Its protein is CASSIKTAIPGLQKLFF.

In this sample, this clonotype turned up a few times. The CDR3 DNA is TGCAGTGCTAGGGGGGTTAGGGACACTGAAGCTTTCTTT. Protein sequence: CSARGVRDTEAFF. The chain has TRBV20-1 and TRBJ1-1, with D tentatively TRBD1 (5 bases). The CDR3 loop spans 13 amino acids. Germline CDR1 is DFQATT and CDR2 is SNEGSKA (reference sequence). Trimming shortened V by 3 bases and J by 3 bases, and 11 bases separated the two germline ends.

This clonotype was seen at least ten times. V gene TRBV20-1 combines with J gene TRBJ1-5, with D maybe TRBD1 (5 bases). Per germline, CDR1 DFQATT and CDR2 SNEGSKA (reference sequence). CDR3 length: 14 amino acids. Trimming removed 7 bases from V and 1 base from J, with 14 bases in between. The chain's CDR3 is CSVGERRSNQPQHF. CDR3 bases: TGCAGTGTAGGGGAACGCCGAAGCAATCAGCCCCAGCATTTT.

The J gene is TRBJ2-7, the V gene TRBV7-9; 9 nucleotides line up with TRBD2. The CDR3 consists of 15 residues. Trimming at V came to 1 base and at J to 0 bases, leaving 1 base not matched to a gene. Germline V gene lookup returns CDR1 SEHNR and CDR2 FQNEAQ (reference sequence). The CDR3 loop reads CASSLGSGSSYEQYF. The CDR3, as DNA: TGTGCCAGCAGCTTAGGTAGCGGGAGCTCCTACGAGCAGTACTTC.

Points on this clonotype: This may arise from a read error, as a much more abundant clone is one base away. The missing conserved phenylalanine or tryptophan at the end of this CDR3 makes a read error likely. The chain is built from TRBV2 and TRBJ2-3; TRBD2 aligns across 7 bases. CDR1 SNHLY and CDR2 FYNNEI come from the germline V gene. The V segment lost 5 bases and the J segment 0 bases; nucleotides outside the gene matches: 5. This CDR3 contains 15 residues. The CDR3 loop is CASSFRRGSTDTQYL. For the CDR3, the DNA is TGTGCCAGCAGTTTTCGGCGGGGGAGCACAGATACGCAGTATCTT.

The J gene is TRBJ2-1, the V gene TRBV12-3 or TRBV12-4; tentatively, D is TRBD2 (6 bases). The V gene lost 3 bases and the J gene lost 4 bases, with 19 bases spanning the gap. The CDR3 is 17 amino acids. The CDR3 region is CASSFSPAGTPYNEQFF. CDR3 bases: TGTGCCAGCAGTTTTTCCCCAGCTGGGACTCCGTACAATGAGCAGTTCTTC.

The chain carries TRBV7-6 and TRBJ2-5, with 11 bases matching TRBD2. This CDR3 has 16 amino acids. With V trimmed by 5 bases and J by 1 base, 6 bases remained unmatched. Germline V gene sequence: CDR1 SGHVS, CDR2 FNYEAQ. CDR3 protein: CASSSASGRSQETQYF. CDR3 coding DNA: TGTGCCAGCAGCAGTGCTAGCGGGAGGAGCCAAGAGACCCAGTACTTC.

This clonotype has ten or more counts. The chain is built from TRBV2 and TRBJ2-5; TRBD2 matches 7 bases. This CDR3 comprises 14 residues. The germline V gene encodes CDR1 SNHLY and CDR2 FYNNEI. Germline trimming cut 1 base from V and 4 bases from J; bases unmatched to any gene: 3. The chain's CDR3 is CASSEGGSIETQYF. CDR3 coding DNA: TGTGCCAGCAGTGAAGGCGGGAGTATAGAGACCCAGTACTTC.

This clonotype occurred a few times. This rearrangement joins TRBV11-2 to TRBJ2-2; D may be TRBD1 (5 bases). Trimming removed 4 bases from V and 8 bases from J, with 11 bases in between. Per germline, CDR1 SGHAT and CDR2 FQNNGV. There are 13 residues in the CDR3. The CDR3 nucleotides are TGTGCCAGCAGCTCCGCGGACAAGGGGGAGCTGTTTTTT. Translated: CASSSADKGELFF. The whole variable domain, remainder taken from reference TRBV11-2 and TRBJ2-2, is EAGVAQSPRYKIIEKRQSVAFWCNPISGHATLYWYQQILGQGPKLLIQFQNNGVVDDSQLPKDRFSAERLKGVDSTLKIQPAKLEDSAVYLCASSSADKGELFFGEGSRLTVL.